What follows are 2 T cell receptor beta chains derived from one specimen sequenced in a study of T cell clonality in common variable immunodeficiency. Study-wide results and limits: In common variable immunodeficiency, TCR beta chains reportedly carried fewer deletions and N-nucleotide insertions.

Their cognate antigens are unknown. Sequenced by immunoSEQ multiplex PCR; TCRdb stores in-frame clones only, minus some. The sample counts under 25,000 clones, none seen once; the ten largest own around 6.1%. The specimen was peripheral blood mononuclear cells. These receptors all stem from a human donor with common variable immunodeficiency.

A few counts support this clone. Partial CDR3 DNA: TGTGCCAGCAGTGAAACAGGGGATGGC. This translates into CASSETGDG. The whole CDR3 protein reads CASSETGDGYTF. This chain connects TRBV2 to TRBJ1-2; TRBD1 matches 7 bases. The CDR3 end falls 3 residues outside the read, so it is completed with the germline J gene. Germline CDR1 reads SNHLY; CDR2 reads FYNNEI. J lost 6 bases, V lost 2 bases, and 0 bases had no gene match. The CDR3 loop spans 12 amino acids.

This clone was counted at least ten times. From the germline J gene comes the end of the CDR3, since the read stops 3 residues before it. V usage is TRBV5-1 and J usage is TRBJ2-5, with no clear D. CDR1 SGHRS and CDR2 YFSETQ come from the germline V gene. Trimming shortened V by 4 bases and J by 2 bases, and 12 bases separated the two germline ends. The CDR3 spans 14 residues. Incomplete CDR3 DNA: TGCGCCAGCAGCACGGCATCCGGGCAAGAGACC. Protein sequence: CASSTASGQET. The whole CDR3 protein reads CASSTASGQETQYF.